A single sample is the source of the 17 T cell receptor beta chains below, sequenced in a study of OX40 agonist ivuxolimab in advanced cancers. This table comes from immunoSEQ multiplex PCR, and its TCRdb copy is limited to in-frame clones, with some not included. This sample has about 50,000 clones, with approximately 83% found just once. Source: CD4+ or CD8+ T cells sorted from blood, taken in a trial of the OX40 agonist ivuxolimab. The receptor set was obtained from an adult with an advanced solid tumor such as melanoma, head and neck, liver or kidney cancer.

The table lists this clone with a count of one. The chain employs TRBV18 and TRBJ2-3; TRBD2 matches 10 bases. The CDR3 has 18 amino acids. V was clipped by 3 bases and J by 2 bases; unmatched bases: 11. Germline V gives CDR1 KGHSH, CDR2 LQKENI. The CDR3 sequence: CASSPVASGGTVTDTQYF. In nucleotides, the CDR3 is TGTGCCAGCTCACCGGTGGCTAGCGGGGGAACTGTCACAGATACGCAGTATTTT.

The chain has TRBV15 and TRBJ1-6; D gene unclear. V lost 4 bases and J lost 10, with 8 bases in between. The CDR3 covers 12 residues. The V gene's germline CDR1 is LNHNV and CDR2 YYDKDF (reference sequence). The CDR3 spells CATSTPSSPLHF. The CDR3 DNA reads TGTGCCACCAGCACACCTAGCTCACCCCTCCACTTT.

The genes are TRBV6-6 and TRBJ2-7; D may be TRBD1 or TRBD2 (5 bases each). V was cut by 0 bases and J by 4 bases, with 10 bases left in between. The CDR3 covers 14 residues. CDR1 and CDR2 from the germline V gene are MNHNY and SVGAGI (reference sequence). The CDR3 sequence is CASSYSTEGYEQYF. The CDR3 DNA is TGTGCCAGCAGTTACTCGACTGAGGGGTACGAGCAGTACTTC.

The chain combines TRBV19 with TRBJ1-3; D unresolved. V was clipped by 5 bases and J by 0 bases, with 11 bases between them. The CDR3 consists of 15 residues. Germline lookup yields CDR1 LNHDA and CDR2 SQIVND (reference sequence). This CDR3 is CASSFVPVSGNTIYF. The CDR3 DNA reads as TGTGCCAGTAGTTTTGTTCCCGTCTCTGGAAACACCATATATTTT.

The rearrangement joins TRBV5-1 to TRBJ2-7; possible D gene TRBD1, 6 bases. The CDR3 spans 13 residues. Deletions cut 4 bases from V and 3 bases from J, with 11 bases between. CDR1 and CDR2 from the germline V gene are SGHRS and YFSETQ. The CDR3 protein is CASSSRDNYEQYF. Here the CDR3 DNA reads TGCGCCAGCAGCAGCCGGGACAACTACGAGCAGTACTTC.

The rearrangement uses TRBV7-8 and TRBJ2-3, with TRBD2 as a possible D gene (5 bases). Trimming pared 3 bases from V and 2 bases from J, leaving 15 bases between. Germline lookup yields CDR1 SGHVS and CDR2 FQNEAQ. The CDR3 spans 16 residues. CDR3 residues: CASSFSEGTNTDTQYF. As DNA, the CDR3 is TGTGCCAGCAGCTTCAGCGAGGGAACTAACACAGATACGCAGTATTTT.

A few counts support this clone. The chain links TRBV19 to TRBJ1-1; D possibly corresponds to TRBD1 (5 bases). Trimming cost V 7 bases and J 6 bases, with 18 bases left between them. The germline V gene encodes CDR1 LNHDA and CDR2 SQIVND (reference sequence). The CDR3 extends over 14 amino acids. DNA of the CDR3: TGTGCCAGTACCAATCAGGGCTACGGCCCTGAAGCTTTCTTT. This codes for CASTNQGYGPEAFF.

This chain connects TRBV7-9 to TRBJ2-6; tentative D call: TRBD1 (6 bases). The CDR3 contains 16 residues. Deletions cut 2 bases from V and 3 bases from J, with 11 bases between. Germline assignment: CDR1 SEHNR and CDR2 FQNEAQ (reference sequence). DNA of the CDR3: TGTGCCAGCAGCTTACAGGGGCAGTTTGGGGCCAACGTCCTGACTTTC. It is translated as CASSLQGQFGANVLTF.

This clone has only one observation. The chain couples TRBV7-9 to TRBJ2-7; the D is unclear. The V gene lost 1 base and the J gene lost 2 bases, with 9 bases spanning the gap. Germline V gives CDR1 SEHNR, CDR2 FQNEAQ (reference sequence). The CDR3 consists of 14 residues. The chain's CDR3 is CASSLVGATYEQYF. CDR3 bases: TGTGCCAGCAGCTTAGTCGGAGCGACCTACGAGCAGTACTTC.

The V and J genes are TRBV6-6 and TRBJ1-1, with D unresolved. Germline CDR1 reads MNHNY; CDR2 reads SVGAGI (reference sequence). V was cut by 0 bases and J by 10 bases, with 9 bases left in between. CDR3 length: 12 residues. DNA for the CDR3: TGTGCCAGCAGTTACTCGAGAGACCCAGCTTTCTTT. Its translation is CASSYSRDPAFF.

In this sample, this clone turned up a few times. The chain is built from TRBV6-6 and TRBJ2-7; no definite D call. The V end lost 6 bases, the J end lost 0 bases, and 15 bases lay between the germline ends. Germline V lookup: CDR1 MNHNY, CDR2 SVGAGI (reference sequence). The CDR3 extends over 15 amino acids. DNA of the CDR3: TGTGCCAGCAGCCTACCTGGAGATCTCTCCTACGAGCAGTACTTC. The encoded protein is CASSLPGDLSYEQYF.

The chain links TRBV19 to TRBJ2-5; D is unresolved. Germline values: CDR1 LNHDA, CDR2 SQIVND (reference sequence). V lost 4 bases to trimming and J lost 2 bases, with 8 bases between them. The CDR3 has 13 amino acids. The CDR3 loop is CASSRAEQETQYF. The CDR3 nucleotides are TGTGCCAGTAGTAGGGCAGAACAAGAGACCCAGTACTTC.

This chain joins TRBV11-2 and TRBJ1-3, with D possibly matching TRBD1 (6 bases). This CDR3 is 15 amino acids long. The V end was cut by 6 bases, the J end by 4 bases, with 16 bases between. The germline gives CDR1 SGHAT, CDR2 FQNNGV. The CDR3 loop is CASRGGRQKGNTIYF. The CDR3 bases are TGTGCCAGCAGGGGGGGCCGGCAGAAGGGAAACACCATATATTTT.

The chain has TRBV12-5 and TRBJ2-3; 8 nucleotides agree with TRBD1. Germline CDR1 reads LGHNT; CDR2 reads FRNRAP. The CDR3 runs 15 residues. V gave up 1 base and J gave up 4 bases; unmatched junction bases: 4. The CDR3 DNA is TGTGCTAGTGGTTTGGATGGACAGGGCTCAGATACGCAGTATTTT. This codes for CASGLDGQGSDTQYF.

The CDR3 protein is CASSLRRDRGYEQYF. CDR3 DNA: TGTGCCAGCAGCTTACGCCGGGACAGGGGCTACGAGCAGTACTTC. The chain combines TRBV11-3 with TRBJ2-7, with 10 bases matching TRBD1. The ends lost 2 bases at V and 3 bases at J; junction bases unmatched: 4. CDR3 length equals 15 residues. CDR1 is SGHNT, CDR2 YENEEA, per germline.

This chain connects TRBV7-2 to TRBJ2-1; the D gene is possibly TRBD1 (6 bases). V was trimmed by 4 bases and J by 10 bases, leaving 11 bases between them. CDR3 length equals 12 residues. Germline loops: CDR1 SGHTA, CDR2 FQGNSA. The CDR3 region has the DNA TGTGCCAGCAGCTCACAGGGTCTCGAGCAGTTCTTC. Amino acids: CASSSQGLEQFF. Full variable domain (missing parts from reference TRBV7-2 and TRBJ2-1): GAGVSQSPSNKVTEKGKDVELRCDPISGHTALYWYRQSLGQGLEFLIYFQGNSAPDKSGLPSDRFSAERTGGSVSTLTIQRTQQEDSAVYLCASSSQGLEQFFGPGTRLTVL.

The V gene is TRBV27, the J gene TRBJ1-1; the D gene is possibly TRBD1 (6 bases). The germline V gene encodes CDR1 MNHEY and CDR2 SMNVEV (reference sequence). There are 15 residues in the CDR3. V lost 5 bases, J lost 1 base, and 14 bases lay in between. In DNA form, the CDR3 reads TGTGCCAGCAGTGGCTACCTACAGGGGAACACTGAAGCTTTCTTT. Its protein product is CASSGYLQGNTEAFF.